What follows are 27 T cell receptor beta chains derived from one specimen sequenced in a study of blood T cell repertoires in COVID-19. Repertoires were generated with immunoSEQ multiplex PCR, while TCRdb's copy carries only in-frame clones and drops some. The sample shows around 260,000 clones, 80% to 85% of them seen only once. The sequenced sample consisted of peripheral blood. The receptors were gathered from a person aged 70 to 85 with COVID-19, enrolled during active disease.

The chain carries TRBV9 and TRBJ2-1; 14 nucleotides match TRBD2. In germline, CDR1 is SGDLS, CDR2 YYNGEE. J was trimmed by 9 bases and V by 3 bases; bases with no gene match: 14. The CDR3 has 18 amino acids. The CDR3 region is CASSDSTGLAGEYVEQFF. Here the CDR3 DNA reads TGTGCCAGCAGCGACTCAACGGGACTAGCGGGAGAATACGTTGAGCAGTTCTTC.

A remark on this clone: A clone one base away is much larger, so this may be a read error. CDR3: CASSPTGGSGNTIYF. Written as DNA, the CDR3 is TGTGCCAGCAGCCCAACAGGGGGCTCTGGAAACACCATATATTTT. The chain carries TRBV7-2 and TRBJ1-3; 8 bases line up with TRBD1. V gave up 5 bases and J gave up 0 bases; unmatched junction bases: 3. The length of the CDR3 is 15 residues. Germline CDR1 reads SGHTA; CDR2 reads FQGNSA.

J is TRBJ1-6 and V is TRBV10-2; possibly TRBD1 for D (5 bases). The CDR3 extends over 19 amino acids. CDR1 is WSHSY and CDR2 is SAAADI in the germline V gene. Trimming took 0 bases from V and 0 from J, leaving 15 bases between them. This chain's CDR3 is CASSESAGRGSSYNSPLHF. Here the CDR3 DNA reads TGCGCCAGCAGTGAGTCGGCTGGGAGGGGAAGCTCCTATAATTCACCCCTCCACTTT.

The chain links TRBV7-6 to TRBJ1-1; D remains unclear. Germline V gives CDR1 SGHVS, CDR2 FNYEAQ. Between the trimmed V and J ends, which lost 5 bases and 1 base, there was a span of 14 bases. There are 15 residues in the CDR3. CDR3 region: CASSHREGPNTEAFF. Here the CDR3 DNA reads TGTGCCAGCAGCCACCGAGAGGGTCCGAACACTGAAGCTTTCTTT.

V gene TRBV3-1 (or the pseudogene TRBV3-2) combines with J gene TRBJ2-7; 8 positions agree with TRBD2. The CDR3 loop spans 14 amino acids. The germline V gene encodes CDR1 LGHDT and CDR2 YNNKEL (reference sequence). The ends lost 6 bases at V and 0 bases at J; junction bases unmatched: 4. CDR3 region: CASRLAASSYEQYF. Written as DNA, the CDR3 is TGTGCCAGCAGACTAGCGGCAAGCTCCTACGAGCAGTACTTC.

In DNA form, the CDR3 reads TGCGCCAGCAGCTTGGGGACGAGCAGGGTGAACACTGAAGCTTTCTTT. This translates into CASSLGTSRVNTEAFF. The chain couples TRBV5-1 to TRBJ1-1, with D maybe TRBD1 (5 bases). This CDR3 region has 16 residues. Per the germline V gene, CDR1 is SGHRS and CDR2 is YFSETQ. The V and J ends lost 0 bases and 0 bases respectively, with 12 bases between them.

V usage is TRBV3-1 (or the pseudogene TRBV3-2) and J usage is TRBJ2-7; tentative D call: TRBD2 (5 bases). Germline V gene sequence: CDR1 LGHDT, CDR2 YNNKEL (reference sequence). V was cut by 0 bases and J by 0 bases, with 9 bases left in between. This CDR3 region has 15 residues. The CDR3 loop is CASSQERVSSYEQYF. CDR3 sequence (DNA): TGTGCCAGCAGCCAAGAGCGGGTAAGCTCCTACGAGCAGTACTTC.

This clone has a single count. V and J are TRBV19 and TRBJ2-3, with 9 bases fitting TRBD2. CDR3 length: 15 residues. The germline CDR1 and CDR2 sequences are LNHDA and SQIVND (reference sequence). The J segment lost 2 bases and the V segment lost 5 bases, leaving 5 bases of the junction unmatched. The CDR3 bases are TGTGCCAGTAGTCGCCTAGCGGGACACACAGATACGCAGTATTTT. Translating it yields CASSRLAGHTDTQYF.

This clone was seen a handful of times. The chain carries TRBV7-9 and TRBJ2-7, with D tentatively TRBD2 (5 bases). CDR1 SEHNR and CDR2 FQNEAQ come from the germline V gene (reference sequence). The CDR3 sequence is 14 residues long. The V end was cut by 2 bases, the J end by 5 bases, with 13 bases between. DNA of the CDR3: TGTGCCAGCAGCTTAAGTGGGAGCGTCAACGAGCAGTACTTC. It specifies CASSLSGSVNEQYF.

This chain links TRBV28 with TRBJ1-2, with D tentatively TRBD1 (5 bases). The CDR3 runs to 15 residues. The V end was cut by 1 base, the J end by 7 bases, with 16 bases between. Germline loops: CDR1 MDHEN, CDR2 SYDVKM. As DNA, the CDR3 is TGTGCCAGCAGTTTATTGGGGGGGGGTCCCATTGGCTACACCTTC. Translation: CASSLLGGGPIGYTF.

The gene calls are TRBV27 and TRBJ2-7; D ambiguous. Germline V gene sequence: CDR1 MNHEY, CDR2 SMNVEV (reference sequence). CDR3 size: 14 residues. V was pared by 3 bases and J by 6 bases, with 15 bases between. This CDR3 reads CASSLRGGLGEQYF. The DNA of the CDR3 is TGTGCCAGCAGTTTGAGAGGTGGGTTGGGCGAGCAGTACTTC.

V gene TRBV19 combines with J gene TRBJ2-2; the match to TRBD2 covers 8 bases. V was clipped by 2 bases and J by 7 bases; unmatched bases: 9. CDR1 LNHDA and CDR2 SQIVND come from the germline V gene (reference sequence). CDR3 length: 16 amino acids. CDR3 in DNA: TGTGCCAGTAGTATAAGCACGGCAGCGGGGGTCGGGGAGCTGTTTTTT. This translates into CASSISTAAGVGELFF.

The rearrangement joins TRBV27 to TRBJ2-2; unclear D gene. Trimming removed 6 bases at V and 7 bases at J, with 6 bases between. The CDR3 is made up of 11 amino acids. Per the germline V gene, CDR1 is MNHEY and CDR2 is SMNVEV (reference sequence). The CDR3 here is CASSTYGELFF. The CDR3 DNA reads TGTGCCAGCAGCACCTACGGGGAGCTGTTTTTT.

This chain joins TRBV6-5 and TRBJ1-5; D perhaps matches TRBD1 (6 bases). There are 12 residues in the CDR3. Per the germline V gene, CDR1 is MNHEY and CDR2 is SVGAGI. V lost 8 bases to trimming and J lost 7 bases, with 12 bases between them. CDR3 protein: CASGLQGQPQHF. CDR3 nucleotide sequence: TGTGCCAGCGGCCTACAGGGCCAGCCCCAGCATTTT.

There are a few counts of this clone. The chain links TRBV7-9 to TRBJ2-4; a weak D match, TRBD1 (5 bases). This CDR3 has 16 residues. Per germline, CDR1 SEHNR and CDR2 FQNEAQ (reference sequence). Trimming pared 4 bases from V and 5 bases from J, leaving 18 bases between. CDR3 loop: CASSSPGAPAQNIQYF. Written as DNA, the CDR3 is TGTGCCAGCAGCTCCCCTGGGGCACCAGCTCAAAACATTCAGTACTTC.

This clone was seen once. The gene calls are TRBV7-9 and TRBJ1-4, with 7 bases aligning to TRBD1. The germline gives CDR1 SEHNR, CDR2 FQNEAQ (reference sequence). There are 15 residues in the CDR3. With 4 bases clipped from V and 7 bases from J, the junction kept 9 bases outside the gene matches. The DNA of the CDR3 is TGTGCCAGCAGCTCAGGACCGACAGGGAGTGAAAAACTGTTTTTT. Protein product: CASSSGPTGSEKLFF. The entire variable domain, with the rest obtained from reference TRBV7-9 and TRBJ1-4, is as follows: DTGVSQNPRHKITKRGQNVTFRCDPISEHNRLYWYRQTLGQGPEFLTYFQNEAQLEKSRLLSDRFSAERPKGSFSTLEIQRTEQGDSAMYLCASSSGPTGSEKLFFGSGTQLSVL.

The chain couples TRBV5-4 to TRBJ2-7; TRBD1 aligns across 10 bases. Germline assignment: CDR1 SGHNT and CDR2 YYREEE (reference sequence). V was pared by 3 bases and J by 2 bases, with 5 bases of the junction left unmatched. The CDR3 has 15 residues. The CDR3, as DNA: TGTGCCAGCAGCTCAGGTGACAGGGGGCCCTACGAGCAGTACTTC. Protein product: CASSSGDRGPYEQYF. Drawing the rest from reference TRBV5-4 and TRBJ2-7, the complete variable domain is ETGVTQSPTHLIKTRGQQVTLRCSSQSGHNTVSWYQQALGQGPQFIFQYYREEENGRGNFPPRFSGLQFPNYSSELNVNALELDDSALYLCASSSGDRGPYEQYFGPGTRLTVT.

The chain joins TRBV6-1 to TRBJ1-5; D might be TRBD1 (5 bases). The germline CDR1 and CDR2 sequences are MNHNS and SASEGT. This CDR3 region has 13 residues. V lost 3 bases, J lost 5 bases, and 8 bases lay in between. The CDR3 loop reads CASSETAHQPQHF. CDR3 nucleotides: TGTGCCAGCAGTGAGACAGCCCATCAGCCCCAGCATTTT.

The genes are TRBV15 and TRBJ2-2; the match to TRBD1 covers 7 bases. After removal of 3 bases from V and 6 bases from J, the junction contained 10 bases not matched to a gene. CDR3 length: 16 residues. Germline CDR1 LNHNV, CDR2 YYDKDF (reference sequence). The CDR3 sequence is CATSSRQGGVPGELFF. As DNA, the CDR3 is TGTGCCACCAGCAGTCGACAGGGTGGGGTTCCCGGGGAGCTGTTTTTT. The entire variable domain, with the rest obtained from reference TRBV15 and TRBJ2-2, is as follows: DAMVIQNPRYQVTQFGKPVTLSCSQTLNHNVMYWYQQKSSQAPKLLFHYYDKDFNNEADTPDNFQSRRPNTSFCFLDIRSPGLGDTAMYLCATSSRQGGVPGELFFGEGSRLTVL.

This clone turned up a few times. The chain links TRBV3-1 (or the pseudogene TRBV3-2) to TRBJ2-1; 8 bases align to TRBD2. The CDR3 length is 14 residues. CDR1 is LGHDT and CDR2 is YNNKEL in the germline V gene (reference sequence). V shed 2 bases and J 6 bases; nucleotides not matched to a gene: 3. The CDR3 protein is CASSQPLAGNEQFF. The CDR3 nucleotides are TGTGCCAGCAGCCAACCTCTAGCGGGCAATGAGCAGTTCTTC.

This chain uses TRBV28 with TRBJ2-7; 13 nucleotides line up with TRBD2. Germline trimming cut 6 bases from V and 7 bases from J; bases unmatched to any gene: 9. The CDR3 has 15 amino acids. CDR1 is MDHEN, CDR2 SYDVKM, per germline. This CDR3 is CASSLTSGGAWEQYF. CDR3 in DNA: TGTGCCAGCAGCCTTACTAGCGGGGGGGCGTGGGAGCAGTACTTC.

CDR3 sequence (DNA): TGTGCCAGCAGTGAGGGACAGGGAATTATAAAACTGTTTTTT. Translation gives CASSEGQGIIKLFF. The rearrangement links TRBV2 to TRBJ1-4, with TRBD1 matching 9 bases. V shed 3 bases and J 10 bases; nucleotides not matched to a gene: 6. CDR1 is SNHLY, CDR2 FYNNEI, per germline. This CDR3 region has 14 residues.

The genes are TRBV7-9 and TRBJ2-7; possible D gene TRBD2, 6 bases. V was pared by 5 bases and J by 7 bases, with 15 bases between. The CDR3 has 13 amino acids. Germline-derived CDR1 and CDR2 are SEHNR and FQNEAQ (reference sequence). The CDR3 DNA reads TGTGCCAGCAGCAAAGGGGAGGCCCGGGAGCAGTACTTC. This gives the protein CASSKGEAREQYF. Drawing the rest from reference TRBV7-9 and TRBJ2-7, the complete variable domain is DTGVSQNPRHKITKRGQNVTFRCDPISEHNRLYWYRQTLGQGPEFLTYFQNEAQLEKSRLLSDRFSAERPKGSFSTLEIQRTEQGDSAMYLCASSKGEAREQYFGPGTRLTVT.

This chain connects TRBV18 to TRBJ1-4; no definite D call. Looked up from germline, CDR1 is KGHSH and CDR2 is LQKENI. V lost 3 bases, J lost 0 bases, and 14 bases lay in between. The CDR3 sequence is 17 residues long. Here the CDR3 reads CASSPVGDLSTNEKLFF. The CDR3 DNA sequence: TGTGCCAGCTCACCGGTAGGAGATCTATCAACTAATGAAAAACTGTTTTTT. Complete variable domain (other parts from reference TRBV18 and TRBJ1-4): NAGVMQNPRHLVRRRGQEARLRCSPMKGHSHVYWYRQLPEEGLKFMVYLQKENIIDESGMPKERFSAEFPKEGPSILRIQQVVRGDSAAYFCASSPVGDLSTNEKLFFGSGTQLSVL.

The chain has TRBV19 and TRBJ2-2, with 9 bases lining up with TRBD2. The V gene's germline CDR1 is LNHDA and CDR2 SQIVND (reference sequence). There are 18 residues in the CDR3. V was clipped by 7 bases and J by 5 bases; unmatched bases: 17. CDR3: CASNVGGGRARRTGELFF. The CDR3 coding sequence is TGTGCCAGTAATGTTGGTGGCGGGAGGGCCCGGCGGACCGGGGAGCTGTTTTTT.

The V and J genes are TRBV11-3 and TRBJ2-2; 11 bases are a match to TRBD2. This CDR3 spans 20 amino acids. The germline gives CDR1 SGHNT, CDR2 YENEEA. J was trimmed by 3 bases and V by 5 bases; bases with no gene match: 17. In DNA, the CDR3 is TGTGCCAGCAGCCCGACCTCACTAGCGGGGGCCCTCACTTACACCGGGGAGCTGTTTTTT. This sequence encodes CASSPTSLAGALTYTGELFF.

Here the CDR3 DNA reads TGTGCCAGCAGCTTAGTAGACTATAGCAATCAGCCCCAGCATTTT. Translated, it gives CASSLVDYSNQPQHF. V usage is TRBV7-2 and J usage is TRBJ1-5; D call uncertain. The CDR3 covers 15 residues. V was clipped by 1 base and J by 0 bases, with 7 bases between them. Germline CDR1 is SGHTA and CDR2 is FQGNSA.